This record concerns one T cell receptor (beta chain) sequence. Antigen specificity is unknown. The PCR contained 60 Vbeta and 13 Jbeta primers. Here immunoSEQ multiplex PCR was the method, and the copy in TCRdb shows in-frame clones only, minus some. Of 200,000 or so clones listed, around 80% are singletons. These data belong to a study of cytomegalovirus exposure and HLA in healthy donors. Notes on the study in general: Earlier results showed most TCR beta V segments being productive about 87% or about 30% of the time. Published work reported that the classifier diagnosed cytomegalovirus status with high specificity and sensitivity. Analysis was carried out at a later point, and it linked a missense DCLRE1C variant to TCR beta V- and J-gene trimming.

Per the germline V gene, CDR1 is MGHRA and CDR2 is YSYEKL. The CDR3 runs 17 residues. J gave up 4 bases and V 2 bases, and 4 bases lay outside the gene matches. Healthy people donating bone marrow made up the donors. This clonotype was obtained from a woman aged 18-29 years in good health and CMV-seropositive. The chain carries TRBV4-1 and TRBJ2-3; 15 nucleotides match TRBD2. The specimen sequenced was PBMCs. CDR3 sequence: CASSQKGLAGGPDTQYF. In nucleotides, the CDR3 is TGCGCCAGCAGCCAAAAGGGACTAGCGGGGGGACCAGATACGCAGTATTTT.